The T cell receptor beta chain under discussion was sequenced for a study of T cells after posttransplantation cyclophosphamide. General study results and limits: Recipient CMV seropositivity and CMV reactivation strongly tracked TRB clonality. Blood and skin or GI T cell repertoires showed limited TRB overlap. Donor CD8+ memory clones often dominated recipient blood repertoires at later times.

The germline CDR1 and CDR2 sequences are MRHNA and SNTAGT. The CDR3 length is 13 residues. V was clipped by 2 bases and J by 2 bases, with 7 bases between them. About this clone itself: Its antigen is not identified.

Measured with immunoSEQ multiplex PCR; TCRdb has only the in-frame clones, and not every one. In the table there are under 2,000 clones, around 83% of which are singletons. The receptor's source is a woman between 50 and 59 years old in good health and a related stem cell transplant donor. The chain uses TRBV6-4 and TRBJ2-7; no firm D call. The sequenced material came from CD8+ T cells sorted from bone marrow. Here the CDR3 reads CASSDGPTYEQYF. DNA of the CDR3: TGTGCCAGCAGTGACGGGCCTACCTACGAGCAGTACTTC.